This T cell receptor beta chain was sequenced for a study of Ad26.COV2.S vaccination and SARS-CoV-2 variants. Study context: Participants got Ad26.COV2.S intramuscularly, once or twice 56 days apart. Broader study findings: Breadth and depth estimates from TCRs may understate total T cell responses. After vaccination, substantial breadth of spike-specific CD8+ and CD4+ responses was reported.

V was cut by 2 bases and J by 8 bases, with 6 bases left in between. The CDR3 length is 11 residues. Germline V gene lookup returns CDR1 SNHLY and CDR2 FYNNEI. Points on this clone: As yet, its antigen is unknown.

The treatment denotes: around 19 received Ad26.COV2.S at low or high dose, single or two shots; 5 received placebo; per-sample allocation not given. Collection of samples fell on day 63 after the first vaccine or placebo injection. Generated by immunoSEQ multiplex PCR, the TCRdb table keeps only in-frame clones and is missing some. Of fewer than 300,000 clones in the sample, over 75% were seen once. Sequenced material: peripheral blood, taken in a trial of Ad26.COV2.S vaccine versus placebo. The rearrangement joins TRBV2 to TRBJ1-2; D is uncertain. The clonotype was recovered from a person between 18 and 65 years old who received the Ad26.COV2.S COVID-19 vaccine or a placebo. The CDR3: CASSEYGGYTF. The CDR3 DNA is TGTGCCAGCAGTGAATATGGGGGCTACACCTTC. Supplemented by reference TRBV2 and TRBJ1-2, the full variable domain reads EPEVTQTPSHQVTQMGQEVILRCVPISNHLYFYWYRQILGQKVEFLVSFYNNEISEKSEIFDDQFSVERPDGSNFTLKIRSTKLEDSAMYFCASSEYGGYTFGSGTRLTVV.